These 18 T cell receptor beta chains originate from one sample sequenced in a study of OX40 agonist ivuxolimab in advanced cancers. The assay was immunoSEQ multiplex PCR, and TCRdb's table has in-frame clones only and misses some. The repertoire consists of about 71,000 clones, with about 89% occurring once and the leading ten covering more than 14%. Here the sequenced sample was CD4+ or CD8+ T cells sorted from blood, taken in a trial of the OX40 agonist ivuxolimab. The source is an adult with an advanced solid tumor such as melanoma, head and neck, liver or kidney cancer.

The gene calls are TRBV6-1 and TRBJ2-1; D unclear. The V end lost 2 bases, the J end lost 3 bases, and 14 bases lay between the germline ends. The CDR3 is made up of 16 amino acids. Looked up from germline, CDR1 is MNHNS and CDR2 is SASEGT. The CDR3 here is CASSERAYSIYNEQFF. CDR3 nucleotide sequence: TGTGCCAGCAGTGAACGGGCCTACTCGATCTACAATGAGCAGTTCTTC.

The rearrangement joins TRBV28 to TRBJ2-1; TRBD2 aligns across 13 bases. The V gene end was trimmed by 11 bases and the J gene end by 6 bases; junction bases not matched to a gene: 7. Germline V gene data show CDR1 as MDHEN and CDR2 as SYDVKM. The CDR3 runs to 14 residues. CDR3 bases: TGTGCCGCGACCGGGACTAGCGGGGCCAATGAGCAGTTCTTC. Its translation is CAATGTSGANEQFF.

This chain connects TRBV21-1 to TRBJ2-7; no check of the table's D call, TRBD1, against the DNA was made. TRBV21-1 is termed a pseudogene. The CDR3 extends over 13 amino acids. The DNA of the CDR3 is TGTGCCACCCCGACAGGGGTGGCCTACGAGCAGTACTTC. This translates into CATPTGVAYEQYF.

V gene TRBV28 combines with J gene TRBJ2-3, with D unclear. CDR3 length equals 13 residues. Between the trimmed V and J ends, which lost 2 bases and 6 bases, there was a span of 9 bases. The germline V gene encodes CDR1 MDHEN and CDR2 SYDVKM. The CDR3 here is CASSLSAGDTQYF. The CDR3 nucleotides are TGTGCCAGCAGTTTAAGTGCCGGGGATACGCAGTATTTT.

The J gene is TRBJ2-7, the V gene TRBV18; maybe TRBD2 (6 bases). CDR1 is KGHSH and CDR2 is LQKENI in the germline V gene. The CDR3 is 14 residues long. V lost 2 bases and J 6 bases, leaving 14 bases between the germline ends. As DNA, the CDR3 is TGTGCCAGCTCACCAGGTGGAGGGGTTGGCGAGCAGTACTTC. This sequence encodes CASSPGGGVGEQYF.

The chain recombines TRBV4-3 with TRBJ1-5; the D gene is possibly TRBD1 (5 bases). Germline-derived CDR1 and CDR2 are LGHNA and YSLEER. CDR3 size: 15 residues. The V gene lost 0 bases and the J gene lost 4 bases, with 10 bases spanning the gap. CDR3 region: CASSQDRQLNQPQHF. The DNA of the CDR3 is TGCGCCAGCAGCCAAGATCGACAGCTGAATCAGCCCCAGCATTTT.

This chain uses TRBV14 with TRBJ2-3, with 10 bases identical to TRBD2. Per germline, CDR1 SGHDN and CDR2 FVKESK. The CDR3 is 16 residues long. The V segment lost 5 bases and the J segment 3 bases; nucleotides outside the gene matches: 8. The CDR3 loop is CASSSRSGRATDTQYF. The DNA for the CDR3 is TGTGCCAGCAGCTCAAGGAGCGGGAGGGCGACAGATACGCAGTATTTT.

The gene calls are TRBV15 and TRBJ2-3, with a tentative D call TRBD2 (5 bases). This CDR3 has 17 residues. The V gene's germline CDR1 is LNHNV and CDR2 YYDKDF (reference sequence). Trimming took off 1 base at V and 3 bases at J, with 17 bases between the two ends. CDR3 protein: CATSRGSTLTGTDTQYF. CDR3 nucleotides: TGTGCCACCAGCAGAGGGTCTACTCTGACGGGGACAGATACGCAGTATTTT.

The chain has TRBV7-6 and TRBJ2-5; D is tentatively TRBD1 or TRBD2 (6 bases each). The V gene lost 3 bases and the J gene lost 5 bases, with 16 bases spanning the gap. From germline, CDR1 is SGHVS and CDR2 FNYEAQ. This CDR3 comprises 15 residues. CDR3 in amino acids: CASSLVPGGRETQYF. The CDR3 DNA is TGTGCCAGCAGCTTGGTCCCCGGGGGCCGCGAGACCCAGTACTTC.

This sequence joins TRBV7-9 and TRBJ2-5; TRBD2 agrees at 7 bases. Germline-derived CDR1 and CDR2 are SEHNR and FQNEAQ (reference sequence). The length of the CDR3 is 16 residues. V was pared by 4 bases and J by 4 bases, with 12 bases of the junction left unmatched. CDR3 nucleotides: TGTGCCAGCAGCTCCTCGAGGGCGGGAGTCGGAGAGACCCAGTACTTC. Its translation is CASSSSRAGVGETQYF.

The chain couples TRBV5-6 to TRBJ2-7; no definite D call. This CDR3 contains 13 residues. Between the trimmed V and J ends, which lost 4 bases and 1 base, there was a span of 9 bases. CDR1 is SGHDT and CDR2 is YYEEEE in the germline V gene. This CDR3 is CASSPGWSYEQYF. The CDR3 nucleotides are TGTGCCAGCAGCCCGGGTTGGTCCTACGAGCAGTACTTC.

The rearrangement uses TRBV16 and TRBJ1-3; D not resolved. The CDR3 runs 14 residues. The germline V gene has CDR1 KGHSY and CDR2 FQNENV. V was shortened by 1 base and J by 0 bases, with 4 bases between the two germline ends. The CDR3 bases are TGTGCCAGCAGCCAATGGAGCTCTGGAAACACCATATATTTT. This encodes CASSQWSSGNTIYF.

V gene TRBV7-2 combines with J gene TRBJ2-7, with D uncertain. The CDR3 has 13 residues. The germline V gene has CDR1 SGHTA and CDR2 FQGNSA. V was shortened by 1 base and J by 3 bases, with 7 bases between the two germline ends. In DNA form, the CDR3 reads TGTGCCAGCAGCTTAGGACCGAGCTACGAGCAGTACTTC. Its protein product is CASSLGPSYEQYF.

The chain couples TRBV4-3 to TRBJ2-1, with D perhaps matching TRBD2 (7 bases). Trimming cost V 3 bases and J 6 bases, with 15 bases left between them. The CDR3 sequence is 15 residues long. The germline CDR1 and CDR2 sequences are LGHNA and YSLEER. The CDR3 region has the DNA TGCGCCAGCAGCCAGGGGGGGCCATACAGCAATGAGCAGTTCTTC. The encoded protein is CASSQGGPYSNEQFF.

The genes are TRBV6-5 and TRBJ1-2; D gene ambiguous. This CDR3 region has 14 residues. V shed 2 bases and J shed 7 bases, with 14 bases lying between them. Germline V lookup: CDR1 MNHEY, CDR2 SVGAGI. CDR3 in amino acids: CASSYDTSLGGYTF. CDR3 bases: TGTGCCAGCAGTTACGACACTTCTCTAGGTGGCTACACCTTC.

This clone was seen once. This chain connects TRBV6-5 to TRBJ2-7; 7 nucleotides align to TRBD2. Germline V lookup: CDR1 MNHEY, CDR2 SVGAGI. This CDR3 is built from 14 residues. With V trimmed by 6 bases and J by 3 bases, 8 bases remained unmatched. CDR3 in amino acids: CASSPGRGYYEQYF. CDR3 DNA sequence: TGTGCCAGCAGCCCGGGGAGGGGTTACTACGAGCAGTACTTC.

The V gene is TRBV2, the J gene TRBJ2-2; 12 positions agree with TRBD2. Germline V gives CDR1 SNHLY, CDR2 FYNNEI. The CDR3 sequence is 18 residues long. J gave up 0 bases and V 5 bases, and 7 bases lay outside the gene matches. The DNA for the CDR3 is TGTGCCAGCAGTACACCTAGCGGGAGGGCTCCGAACACCGGGGAGCTGTTTTTT. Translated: CASSTPSGRAPNTGELFF.

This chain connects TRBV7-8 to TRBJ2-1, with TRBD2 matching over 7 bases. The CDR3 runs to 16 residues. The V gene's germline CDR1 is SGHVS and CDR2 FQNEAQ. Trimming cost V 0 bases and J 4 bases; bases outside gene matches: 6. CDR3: CASSLALAGAYNEQFF. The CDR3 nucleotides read TGTGCCAGCAGCTTAGCGCTTGCGGGAGCATACAATGAGCAGTTCTTC. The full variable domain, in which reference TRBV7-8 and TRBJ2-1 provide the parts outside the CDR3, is GAGVSQSPRYKVAKRGQDVALRCDPISGHVSLFWYQQALGQGPEFLTYFQNEAQLDKSGLPSDRFFAERPEGSVSTLKIQRTQQEDSAVYLCASSLALAGAYNEQFFGPGTRLTVL.